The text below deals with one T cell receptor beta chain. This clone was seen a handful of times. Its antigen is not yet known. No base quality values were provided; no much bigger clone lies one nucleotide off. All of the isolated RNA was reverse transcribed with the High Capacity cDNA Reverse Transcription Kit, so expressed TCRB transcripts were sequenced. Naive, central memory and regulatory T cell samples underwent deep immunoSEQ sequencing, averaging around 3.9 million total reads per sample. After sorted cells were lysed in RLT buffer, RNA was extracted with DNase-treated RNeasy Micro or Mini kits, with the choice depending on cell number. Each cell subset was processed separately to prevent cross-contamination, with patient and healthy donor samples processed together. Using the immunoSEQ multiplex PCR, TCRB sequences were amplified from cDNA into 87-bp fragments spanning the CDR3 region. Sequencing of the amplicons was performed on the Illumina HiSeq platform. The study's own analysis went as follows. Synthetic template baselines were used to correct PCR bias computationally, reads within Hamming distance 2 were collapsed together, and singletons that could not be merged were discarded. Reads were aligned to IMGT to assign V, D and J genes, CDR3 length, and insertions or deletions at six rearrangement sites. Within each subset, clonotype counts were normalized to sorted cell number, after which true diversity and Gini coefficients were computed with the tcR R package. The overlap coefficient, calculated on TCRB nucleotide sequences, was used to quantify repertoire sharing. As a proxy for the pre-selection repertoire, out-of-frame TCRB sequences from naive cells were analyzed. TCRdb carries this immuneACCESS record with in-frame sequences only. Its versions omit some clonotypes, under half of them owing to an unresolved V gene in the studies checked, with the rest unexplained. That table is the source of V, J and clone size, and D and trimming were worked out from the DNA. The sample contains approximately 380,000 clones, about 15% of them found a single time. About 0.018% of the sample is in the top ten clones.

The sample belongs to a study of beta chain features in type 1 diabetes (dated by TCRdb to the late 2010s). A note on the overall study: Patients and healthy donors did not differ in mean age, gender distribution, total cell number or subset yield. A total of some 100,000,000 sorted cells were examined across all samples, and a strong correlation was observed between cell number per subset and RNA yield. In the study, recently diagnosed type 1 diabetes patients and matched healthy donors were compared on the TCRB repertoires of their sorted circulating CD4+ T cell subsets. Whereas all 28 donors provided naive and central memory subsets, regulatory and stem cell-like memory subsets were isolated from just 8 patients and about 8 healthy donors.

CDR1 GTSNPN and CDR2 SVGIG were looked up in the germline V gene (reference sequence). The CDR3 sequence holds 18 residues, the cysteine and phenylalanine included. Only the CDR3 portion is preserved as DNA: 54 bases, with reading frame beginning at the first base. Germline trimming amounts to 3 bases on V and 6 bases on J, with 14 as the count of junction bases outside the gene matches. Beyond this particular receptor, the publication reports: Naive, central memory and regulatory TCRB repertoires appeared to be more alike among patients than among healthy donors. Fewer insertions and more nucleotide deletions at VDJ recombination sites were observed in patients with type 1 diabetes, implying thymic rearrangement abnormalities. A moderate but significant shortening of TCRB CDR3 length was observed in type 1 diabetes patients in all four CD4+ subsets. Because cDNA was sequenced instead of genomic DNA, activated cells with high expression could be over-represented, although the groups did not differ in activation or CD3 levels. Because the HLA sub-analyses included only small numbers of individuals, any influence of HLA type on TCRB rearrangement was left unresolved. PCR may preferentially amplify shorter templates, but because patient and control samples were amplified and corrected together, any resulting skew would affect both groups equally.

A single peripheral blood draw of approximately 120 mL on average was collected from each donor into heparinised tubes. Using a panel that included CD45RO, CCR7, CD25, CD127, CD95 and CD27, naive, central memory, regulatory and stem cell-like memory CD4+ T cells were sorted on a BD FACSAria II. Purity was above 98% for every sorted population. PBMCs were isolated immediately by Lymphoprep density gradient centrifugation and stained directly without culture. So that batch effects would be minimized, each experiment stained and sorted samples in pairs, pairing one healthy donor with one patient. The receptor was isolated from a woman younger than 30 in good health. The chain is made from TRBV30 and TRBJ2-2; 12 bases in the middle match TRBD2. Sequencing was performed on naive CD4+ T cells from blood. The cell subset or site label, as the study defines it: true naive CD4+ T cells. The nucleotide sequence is TGTGCCTGGAGAGGAGCTAGCGGGAGGGCCATGAGATCCGGGGAGCTGTTTTTT. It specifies CAWRGASGRAMRSGELFF. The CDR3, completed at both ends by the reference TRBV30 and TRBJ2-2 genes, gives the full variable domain SQTIHQWPATLVQPVGSPLSLECTVEGTSNPNLYWYRQAAGRGLQLLFYSVGIGQISSEVPQNLSASRPQDRQFILSSKKLLLSDSGFYLCAWRGASGRAMRSGELFFGEGSRLTVL.